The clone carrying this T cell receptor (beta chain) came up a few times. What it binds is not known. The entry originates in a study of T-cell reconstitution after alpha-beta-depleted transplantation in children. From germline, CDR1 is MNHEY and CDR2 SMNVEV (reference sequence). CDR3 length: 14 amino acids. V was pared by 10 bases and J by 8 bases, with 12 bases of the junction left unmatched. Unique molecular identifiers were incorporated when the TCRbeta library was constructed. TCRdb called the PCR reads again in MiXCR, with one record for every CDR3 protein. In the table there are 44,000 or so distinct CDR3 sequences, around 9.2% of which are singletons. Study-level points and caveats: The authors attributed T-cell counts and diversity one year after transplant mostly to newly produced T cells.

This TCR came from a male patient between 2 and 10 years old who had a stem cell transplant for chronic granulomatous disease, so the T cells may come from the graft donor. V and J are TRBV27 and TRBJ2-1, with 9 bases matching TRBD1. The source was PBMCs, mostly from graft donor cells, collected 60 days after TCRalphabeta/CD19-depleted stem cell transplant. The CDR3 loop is CATGRTGDYDEQFF. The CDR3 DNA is TGTGCCACCGGAAGGACAGGGGATTACGATGAGCAGTTCTTC.